These 23 T cell receptor beta chains share one sample of origin, sequenced in a study of radiotherapy plus CTLA-4 blockade in lung cancer. The assay was immunoSEQ multiplex PCR, and TCRdb's table has in-frame clones only and misses some. The sample lists more than 25,000 clones, 65% to 80% occurring once. Specimen: peripheral blood, collected from a patient treated with radiotherapy plus ipilimumab. The receptors derive from a human donor with non-small cell lung cancer who had stable disease on radiotherapy plus ipilimumab.

V is TRBV7-9 and J is TRBJ2-2; 12 bases fit TRBD2. Germline V CDR1 and CDR2: SEHNR, FQNEAQ (reference sequence). The J segment lost 3 bases and the V segment lost 2 bases, leaving 4 bases of the junction unmatched. The CDR3 contains 17 residues. The CDR3 protein is CASSLPRLAGDTGELFF. CDR3 coding DNA: TGTGCCAGCAGCTTACCCCGACTAGCGGGGGACACCGGGGAGCTGTTTTTT.

The chain couples TRBV7-2 to TRBJ2-4; D is unclear. This CDR3 has 13 amino acids. V lost 6 bases to trimming and J lost 4 bases, with 10 bases between them. Looked up from germline, CDR1 is SGHTA and CDR2 is FQGNSA. CDR3 residues: CASRWTWKNIQYF. CDR3 nucleotide sequence: TGTGCCAGCAGGTGGACCTGGAAAAACATTCAGTACTTC.

V usage is TRBV11-1 and J usage is TRBJ2-3, with D hard to call. CDR3 size: 13 residues. V lost 2 bases, J lost 6 bases, and 9 bases lay in between. Germline V gene lookup returns CDR1 SGHAT and CDR2 FQDESV (reference sequence). The CDR3 bases are TGTGCCAGCAGCTTACCTCTAGAGGATACGCAGTATTTT. Translated, it gives CASSLPLEDTQYF.

V and J are TRBV6-5 and TRBJ1-2; TRBD1 matches 8 bases. The CDR3 totals 15 residues. Unmatched junction bases numbered 6, after V lost 2 bases and J lost 4 bases. Germline values: CDR1 MNHEY, CDR2 SVGAGI. In DNA, the CDR3 is TGTGCCAGCAGTTACGGGGGGGACAGGCCCTATGGCTACACCTTC. Protein product: CASSYGGDRPYGYTF.

The chain recombines TRBV6-8 with TRBJ1-2; a weak D match, TRBD1 (5 bases). This CDR3 has 13 amino acids. The V gene's germline CDR1 is MNHGY and CDR2 SAAAGT. Trimming stripped 5 bases from V and 4 bases from J, with 11 bases between. CDR3 loop: CASSKDKSYGYTF. Here the CDR3 DNA reads TGTGCCAGCAGTAAGGACAAGTCCTATGGCTACACCTTC.

The CDR3, as DNA: TGTGCCAGCTCACCTGGCGGAGCGAGGGCAGATACGCAGTATTTT. Protein: CASSPGGARADTQYF. The chain carries TRBV18 and TRBJ2-3, with D maybe TRBD2 (5 bases). Germline lookup yields CDR1 KGHSH and CDR2 LQKENI. CDR3 length: 15 amino acids. V lost 3 bases and J 4 bases, leaving 14 bases between the germline ends.

A few counts support this clone. The rearrangement links TRBV11-2 to TRBJ2-2; no definite D call. Germline assignment: CDR1 SGHAT and CDR2 FQNNGV. This CDR3 comprises 16 residues. Between the trimmed V and J ends, which lost 1 base and 0 bases, there was a span of 9 bases. The CDR3 region has the DNA TGTGCCAGCAGCTTAGTGACCCCCGCGAACACCGGGGAGCTGTTTTTT. It encodes CASSLVTPANTGELFF.

This chain connects TRBV7-6 to TRBJ2-3; the match to TRBD1 covers 8 bases. The junction had 11 bases not matched to a gene; V was cut back by 2 bases and J by 1 base. CDR1 SGHVS and CDR2 FNYEAQ come from the germline V gene. This CDR3 is built from 18 residues. Here the CDR3 reads CASSLMARTGMGTDTQYF. Written as DNA, the CDR3 is TGTGCCAGCAGCTTAATGGCTAGGACAGGGATGGGCACAGATACGCAGTATTTT.

This clone showed up just a few times. The chain joins TRBV4-1 to TRBJ1-2; 8 bases align to TRBD1. Germline lookup yields CDR1 MGHRA and CDR2 YSYEKL. The V gene end was trimmed by 2 bases and the J gene end by 5 bases; junction bases not matched to a gene: 10. This CDR3 is built from 16 residues. This CDR3 is CASSQPRQGKSYGYTF. DNA of the CDR3: TGCGCCAGCAGCCAACCGCGACAGGGGAAATCGTATGGCTACACCTTC.

The V call is TRBV6-1, the J call TRBJ1-1; 7 bases line up with TRBD1. CDR1 MNHNS and CDR2 SASEGT come from the germline V gene. The CDR3 consists of 13 residues. J gave up 5 bases and V 7 bases, and 7 bases lay outside the gene matches. CDR3 loop: CASNHRQGTEAFF. In DNA form, the CDR3 reads TGTGCCAGCAATCACCGACAGGGTACTGAAGCTTTCTTT.

The chain has TRBV27 and TRBJ2-5; weak D call: TRBD2 (6 bases). The CDR3 loop spans 13 amino acids. V shed 6 bases and J shed 7 bases, with 15 bases lying between them. Germline V gene sequence: CDR1 MNHEY, CDR2 SMNVEV (reference sequence). CDR3 sequence: CASRRDQRGTQYF. The CDR3 DNA sequence: TGTGCCAGCAGGCGGGACCAACGAGGGACCCAGTACTTC.

The sample holds a few counts of this clone. Other nucleotide sequences in the sample specify the same CDR3. This rearrangement joins TRBV5-4 to TRBJ2-3; 9 bases fit TRBD1. J was trimmed by 1 base and V by 4 bases; bases with no gene match: 1. Per germline, CDR1 SGHNT and CDR2 YYREEE (reference sequence). This CDR3 comprises 14 residues. The CDR3 sequence: CASSRDRGTDTQYF. The DNA of the CDR3 is TGTGCCAGCAGCCGGGACAGGGGCACAGATACGCAGTATTTT.

This chain joins TRBV5-6 and TRBJ1-1; the D is unclear. The germline V gene has CDR1 SGHDT and CDR2 YYEEEE. The CDR3 is made up of 12 amino acids. Trimming pared 4 bases from V and 7 bases from J, leaving 11 bases between. For the CDR3, the DNA is TGTGCCAGCAGCCTTGACACCTATGAAGCTTTCTTT. Translated, it gives CASSLDTYEAFF.

This clone was observed once. The chain has TRBV4-1 and TRBJ2-6; 7 nucleotides align to TRBD1. The CDR3 is 17 residues long. CDR1 is MGHRA, CDR2 YSYEKL, per germline. V dropped 3 bases and J dropped 0; count of bases not matched to a gene: 5. The CDR3 reads CASSQRGQSSGANVLTF. The CDR3 bases are TGCGCCAGCAGCCAGAGGGGACAGTCCTCTGGGGCCAACGTCCTGACTTTC.

J is TRBJ1-1 and V is TRBV27; a possible D gene is TRBD1 (5 bases). V lost 4 bases and J lost 10, with 16 bases in between. The germline CDR1 and CDR2 sequences are MNHEY and SMNVEV (reference sequence). This CDR3 contains 13 residues. The CDR3: CASSSVREGRAFF. The CDR3 DNA reads TGTGCCAGCAGTTCCGTCCGAGAGGGGAGAGCTTTCTTT.

This clone was found once. The V call is TRBV5-6, the J call TRBJ1-1; D might be TRBD1 (5 bases). The CDR3 covers 16 residues. Deletions cut 2 bases from V and 5 bases from J, with 19 bases between. From germline, CDR1 is SGHDT and CDR2 YYEEEE. The CDR3 DNA is TGTGCCAGCAGCTTCGTTTCGTACCCCAGGGCAACTGAAGCTTTCTTT. Residues: CASSFVSYPRATEAFF.

The chain is built from TRBV4-1 and TRBJ1-6; D unresolved. Trimming left V 1 base short and J 10 bases short, with 8 bases between. The CDR3 is 13 residues long. Germline V CDR1 and CDR2: MGHRA, YSYEKL. CDR3 protein: CASSQGLGSPLHF. DNA of the CDR3: TGCGCCAGCAGCCAAGGTCTCGGCTCACCCCTCCACTTT.

The chain employs TRBV5-4 and TRBJ1-1, with 9 bases aligning to TRBD1. The ends lost 0 bases at V and 3 bases at J; junction bases unmatched: 9. The CDR3 sequence is 17 residues long. Germline V lookup: CDR1 SGHNT, CDR2 YYREEE (reference sequence). The CDR3 nucleotides are TGTGCCAGCAGCTTGGGGAACAGGGGGCGAGGGGACACTGAAGCTTTCTTT. Its protein is CASSLGNRGRGDTEAFF.

The rearrangement joins TRBV29-1 to TRBJ1-5; D is perhaps TRBD1 (6 bases). V was pared by 4 bases and J by 0 bases, with 13 bases between. Germline loops: CDR1 SQVTM, CDR2 ANQGSEA. This CDR3 spans 15 amino acids. This CDR3 reads CSVAPTGTSNQPQHF. CDR3 DNA: TGCAGCGTTGCCCCGACAGGAACTAGCAATCAGCCCCAGCATTTT.

The V call is TRBV18, the J call TRBJ1-1; weak D call: TRBD1 (5 bases). The CDR3 has 14 residues. The V end lost 4 bases, the J end lost 1 base, and 10 bases lay between the germline ends. Germline CDR1 KGHSH, CDR2 LQKENI. The CDR3 DNA is TGTGCCAGCTCACTATCAGGGAAGAACACTGAAGCTTTCTTT. Translated, it gives CASSLSGKNTEAFF.

The rearrangement links TRBV4-1 to TRBJ2-2, with 7 bases aligning to TRBD1. Germline lookup yields CDR1 MGHRA and CDR2 YSYEKL. Germline trimming cut 6 bases from V and 0 bases from J; bases unmatched to any gene: 7. The CDR3 spans 16 residues. In DNA, the CDR3 is TGCGCCAGCAGATTCGACAGGGCTTCGAACACCGGGGAGCTGTTTTTT. It codes for CASRFDRASNTGELFF.

The rearrangement joins TRBV11-2 to TRBJ1-4, with D possibly being TRBD1 (6 bases). The V end was cut by 5 bases, the J end by 8 bases, with 15 bases between. CDR1 is SGHAT and CDR2 is FQNNGV in the germline V gene. The CDR3 runs 14 residues. The CDR3 region is CASSAQGFGEKLFF. CDR3 in DNA: TGTGCCAGCAGCGCACAGGGTTTTGGAGAAAAACTGTTTTTT.

The V and J genes are TRBV18 and TRBJ1-5; 9 nucleotides line up with TRBD1. This CDR3 region has 15 residues. Germline trimming cut 4 bases from V and 5 bases from J; bases unmatched to any gene: 6. Germline V gene sequence: CDR1 KGHSH, CDR2 LQKENI. CDR3 sequence reads: CASSLEQGADQPQHF. CDR3 DNA sequence: TGTGCCAGCTCACTTGAACAGGGGGCTGATCAGCCCCAGCATTTT.